These T cell receptor beta chains were read from a single sample in a study of cytomegalovirus exposure and HLA in healthy donors. Assay used: immunoSEQ multiplex PCR; TCRdb lists only in-frame clones, some missing. The table includes 180,000 or so clones, about 79% detected once. The specimen was PBMCs. These receptors were collected from a woman in her thirties in good health and CMV-seropositive. Both conserved end residues are part of each CDR3. The D gene is left open where the match is weak. Part of the rows lack a size; the others show once, few, many or a class for expanded clones.

D gene	clone size	V gene	J gene	CDR3 protein	CDR3 DNA
TRBD2	.	TRBV5-4	TRBJ2-7	CASSFWLAGNEQYF	TGTGCCAGCAGCTTTTGGCTAGCGGGCAACGAGCAGTACTTC
.	.	TRBV6-5	TRBJ1-1	CASSYSIARDAFF	TGTGCCAGCAGTTACTCGATTGCGAGGGATGCTTTCTTT
TRBD2	.	TRBV6-1	TRBJ2-1	CASDRGSGWNEQFF	TGTGCCAGCGACCGCGGGAGTGGATGGAATGAGCAGTTCTTC
.	.	TRBV6-1	TRBJ2-1	CASSEATNYNEQFF	TGTGCCAGCAGTGAAGCGACAAATTACAATGAGCAGTTCTTC
TRBD2	.	TRBV15	TRBJ2-7	CATSRALAGVYEQYF	TGTGCCACCAGCAGAGCGCTAGCGGGAGTCTACGAGCAGTACTTC
.	once	TRBV7-8	TRBJ2-3	CASSPPRSDTQYF	TGTGCCAGCAGCCCCCCTAGGTCAGATACGCAGTATTTT
.	.	TRBV28	TRBJ2-7	CASSSSDRYEQYF	TGTGCCAGCAGTTCCTCGGACAGATACGAGCAGTACTTC
.	.	TRBV25-1	TRBJ2-3	CASYGQSTDTQYF	TGTGCCAGCTATGGACAGAGCACAGATACGCAGTATTTT
TRBD2	.	TRBV29-1	TRBJ2-7	CSVGGVPPSYEQYF	TGCAGCGTCGGGGGGGTCCCGCCCTCCTACGAGCAGTACTTC
TRBD1	once	TRBV2	TRBJ1-1	CASSETRTGSTEAFF	TGTGCCAGCAGTGAGACTAGGACAGGGAGCACTGAAGCTTTCTTT
TRBD2	.	TRBV29-1	TRBJ2-1	CSVGVSGGYNEQFF	TGCAGCGTTGGGGTTAGCGGGGGATACAATGAGCAGTTCTTC